These T cell receptor beta chains were read from a single sample in a study of OX40 agonist ivuxolimab in advanced cancers. The repertoire was sequenced with immunoSEQ multiplex PCR; TCRdb's copy has only in-frame clones and lacks some. The sample comprises around 100,000 clones, less than 95% of which are singletons, and roughly 0.53% rests with the top ten. Sequences were derived from CD4+ or CD8+ T cells sorted from blood, sampled in a trial of the OX40 agonist ivuxolimab. All receptors come from an adult with an advanced solid tumor such as melanoma, head and neck, liver or kidney cancer. Both conserved end residues are part of each CDR3. A D gene is named only where the DNA matches it firmly. Part of the rows lack a size; the others show once, few, many or a class for expanded clones.

V,size,D,J,CDR3,DNA
TRBV19,-,TRBD2,TRBJ2-5,CASRPGLAGGEETQYF,TGTGCCAGTAGACCCGGACTAGCGGGAGGGGAAGAGACCCAGTACTTC
TRBV6-1,once,TRBD1,TRBJ1-5,CASRSTGGNQPQHF,TGTGCCAGCAGATCTACAGGGGGCAATCAGCCCCAGCATTTT
TRBV7-9,-,-,TRBJ2-3,CASSLDGDTQYF,TGTGCCAGCAGCCTTGATGGAGATACGCAGTATTTT
TRBV4-2,-,-,TRBJ2-1,CASSQARDSNSPAEQFF,TGTGCCAGCAGCCAGGCAAGGGACTCCAACTCTCCTGCTGAGCAGTTCTTC
TRBV4-3,-,-,TRBJ2-3,CASSQDLGTQYF,TGCGCCAGCAGCCAAGATTTGGGTACGCAGTATTTT
TRBV15,-,TRBD2,TRBJ2-7,CATSGRRGTSSYEQYF,TGTGCCACCAGCGGGAGGAGGGGGACTAGCTCCTACGAGCAGTACTTC
TRBV11-3,-,-,TRBJ2-5,CASGVGFQETQYF,TGTGCCAGCGGAGTTGGGTTCCAAGAGACCCAGTACTTC
TRBV19,-,TRBD1,TRBJ2-7,CASSIHGDREFFEQYF,TGTGCCAGTAGTATACATGGGGACAGGGAATTTTTCGAGCAGTACTTC
TRBV11-2,-,-,TRBJ2-1,CASSLGGGAYNEQFF,TGTGCCAGCAGCTTAGGCGGCGGGGCCTACAATGAGCAGTTCTTC
TRBV5-4,once,-,TRBJ1-3,CASSLRGTGNTIYF,TGTGCCAGCAGCTTGCGTGGAACTGGAAACACCATATATTTT
TRBV28,-,-,TRBJ1-5,CASSPGGGPQPQHF,TGTGCCAGCAGCCCGGGAGGGGGGCCTCAGCCCCAGCATTTT
TRBV7-3,once,-,TRBJ2-1,CASSLKPGPHRVYNEQFF,TGTGCCAGCAGCTTAAAACCGGGGCCCCACCGGGTTTACAATGAGCAGTTCTTC
TRBV10-3,-,-,TRBJ1-5,CAISESITGYHQPQHF,TGTGCCATCAGTGAGTCCATAACAGGGTATCATCAGCCCCAGCATTTT
TRBV5-4,once,-,TRBJ2-7,CASSPAGLPYEQYF,TGTGCCAGCAGCCCTGCTGGACTGCCCTACGAGCAGTACTTC
TRBV29-1,-,-,TRBJ1-1,CSVEAKHQNTEAFF,TGCAGCGTTGAAGCAAAACACCAGAACACTGAAGCTTTCTTT